A selection of T cell receptor beta chains follows, all from one sample in a study of spatial heterogeneity in lung cancer. TCRdb re-analysed the 5' RACE reads in MiXCR, keeping a single row per CDR3 protein. Counted here are about 8,800 distinct CDR3 sequences, roughly 4.5% occurring once; the ten biggest clones make up roughly 12%. The material sequenced was lung tumor tissue, taken at surgery. These receptors originate from a female donor with early-stage non-small cell lung cancer. Both conserved end residues are trimmed from each CDR3. D genes are given only for firm matches. For some rows the clone size is stated as once, few or many, or as a class when expanded; others skip it.

J gene	clone size	V gene	D gene	CDR3 protein
TRBJ2-7	few	TRBV5-1	NA	ASSPLGAGEQY
TRBJ1-1	many	TRBV6-2/TRBV6-3	NA	ATRPLRFGDTEAF
TRBJ2-7	many	TRBV5-5	TRBD2	ASSFGSFGGEQY
TRBJ2-5	many	TRBV20-1	NA	SALSGGLGLGETQY
TRBJ2-3	NA	TRBV7-9	TRBD2	ASSIAGEADTQY
TRBJ2-1	few	TRBV20-1	NA	SPQEGNEQF
TRBJ1-1	medium-sized	TRBV5-1	NA	ASSLAGGMNTEAF
TRBJ2-3	many	TRBV12-3/TRBV12-4	TRBD2	ASSPQRGGGADTQY
TRBJ2-3	many	TRBV24-1	TRBD2	ATKGLAGGIDTQY
TRBJ2-5	medium-sized	TRBV20-1	TRBD2	SGKGGRETQY
TRBJ1-5	medium-sized	TRBV6-1	TRBD1	ASSQGAPREGRSNQPQH
TRBJ2-3	many	TRBV7-2	TRBD2	ASSLAGGTDTQY
TRBJ2-3	medium-sized	TRBV7-9	NA	ASSLGLGPSTDTQY
TRBJ2-7	many	TRBV10-3	TRBD1	AISGQGSLEQY
TRBJ2-7	medium-sized	TRBV5-1	TRBD2	ASSTSSGRAREQY
TRBJ2-1	many	TRBV12-3/TRBV12-4	NA	ASSGYDEQF
TRBJ2-5	many	TRBV20-1	NA	SALAGETQY
TRBJ2-5	NA	TRBV14	TRBD2	ASSQERDGETQY
TRBJ1-1	few	TRBV7-2	NA	ASSLTTMAF
TRBJ1-1	many	TRBV6-5	NA	ASSHAGTRNTEAF
TRBJ2-5	NA	TRBV4-2	NA	ASSRWGGQETQY
TRBJ1-5	many	TRBV3-1	NA	ASSQERRTGPQH
TRBJ1-2	medium-sized	TRBV5-1	NA	ASSPDPDRLNYGYT
TRBJ1-5	many	TRBV27	NA	ASWDGMSNQPQH
TRBJ1-1	many	TRBV12-3/TRBV12-4	NA	ASRARTEAF
TRBJ2-3	many	TRBV28	NA	ASTAPGAAKAGDTQY
TRBJ1-2	many	TRBV6-1	NA	ASSWGSGSGYGYT
TRBJ2-1	medium-sized	TRBV9	NA	ASSTGLPQINEQF
TRBJ2-7	medium-sized	TRBV20-1	NA	SAVSGTSYEQY